The rows below give T cell receptor beta chains drawn from one sample of a study of control samples from healthy donors and cancer patients. Sequenced by immunoSEQ multiplex PCR; TCRdb stores in-frame clones only, minus some. The sample contains 150,000 to 200,000 clones, roughly 88% of which appear only once. Sample: blood. The receptors originated from a man aged 18 to 35 in good health. Each CDR3 is given with its conserved first and last residue. A D gene is named only where the DNA matches it firmly. Clone size, where shown, is once, few, many, or a class for clones that have expanded.

cdr3_nt cdr3_aa j_call d_call v_call clone_size
TGTGCCAGCAGTGAAGTTCCCCAAGGGGGGGCCAACGTCCTGACTTTC CASSEVPQGGANVLTF TRBJ2-6 . TRBV6-1 .
TGTGCCAGCTCACCACCGGGGGCAATATCCTACGAGCAGTACTTC CASSPPGAISYEQYF TRBJ2-7 . TRBV18 .
TGTGCCAGCAGTAGGACAGCAGGCGGTGGCTACACCTTC CASSRTAGGGYTF TRBJ1-2 . TRBV12-3/TRBV12-4 .
TGTGCCAGCAACCCTGGACACGCTAGCAATCAGCCCCAGCATTTT CASNPGHASNQPQHF TRBJ1-5 . TRBV7-8 .
TGTGCCAGCTCACCACTAGCCGATTCCTACGAGCAGTACTTC CASSPLADSYEQYF TRBJ2-7 . TRBV18 once
TGCGCCAGCAGCCAAGAGACGGGCTCGGGGCCCCAGCATTTT CASSQETGSGPQHF TRBJ1-5 . TRBV4-3 few
TGCGCCAGCAGCCAAGATCAAGCCCCGGGTCTGGGAAACACCATATATTTT CASSQDQAPGLGNTIYF TRBJ1-3 . TRBV4-3 once
TGTGCCAGTAGTTTCGGGGCGGCTAACTATGGCTACACCTTC CASSFGAANYGYTF TRBJ1-2 . TRBV19 .
TGTGCCACCAGCAGAACAACAGGGGACGTTTATGGCTACACCTTC CATSRTTGDVYGYTF TRBJ1-2 TRBD1 TRBV15 once
TGCGCCAGCAGCTTGAAGGGAGGAGCGGGGGACAATGAGCAGTTCTTC CASSLKGGAGDNEQFF TRBJ2-1 TRBD2 TRBV5-1 medium-sized
TGTGCCAGCAGCCAAGCCGCCGGGACAGGGAACAATCAGCCCCAGCATTTT CASSQAAGTGNNQPQHF TRBJ1-5 TRBD1 TRBV4-2 .
TGTGCCAGCAGCTTAGGGACAGGGGGTTTCAACGAGCAGTACTTC CASSLGTGGFNEQYF TRBJ2-7 TRBD1 TRBV11-2 .
TGTGCCAGCAGTTTTAAGACTAGCGGGGGTAACTCCTACAATGAGCAGTTCTTC CASSFKTSGGNSYNEQFF TRBJ2-1 TRBD2 TRBV28 .
TGTGCCAGCAGTTGGGACAGGGAAGCAACTAATGAAAAACTGTTTTTT CASSWDREATNEKLFF TRBJ1-4 TRBD1 TRBV6-5 .
TGCGCCAGCACGGCCGGGGAGACCCAGTACTTC CASTAGETQYF TRBJ2-5 . TRBV10-2 .
TGTGCCAGCAGTTACTCAGGGGGGGGGCCGTACAATGAGCAGTTCTTC CASSYSGGGPYNEQFF TRBJ2-1 . TRBV6-5 once
TGTGCCACCAGCAGAGGCGCCGGGGCAGAAGAGTACCAAGAGACCCAGTACTTC CATSRGAGAEEYQETQYF TRBJ2-5 . TRBV15 .
TGCGCCAGCAGCCAAGATCGGGACAGAGACAATGAGCAGTTCTTC CASSQDRDRDNEQFF TRBJ2-1 TRBD1 TRBV4-3 .
TGTGCCAGCAGTGGGCCCCGGGGGGGAAGGACCGGGGAGCTGTTTTTT CASSGPRGGRTGELFF TRBJ2-2 TRBD2 TRBV6-1 few
TGTGCCAGCAGGGGGGACAGGTACGCCGAGCAGTACTTC CASRGDRYAEQYF TRBJ2-7 TRBD1 TRBV5-4 once
TGTGCCAGCAGCCCAATGCAGGGGTATGGCTACACCTTC CASSPMQGYGYTF TRBJ1-2 . TRBV7-2 .
TGTGCCAGCAGTTTCATGGGCATCGGGGAGCTGTTTTTT CASSFMGIGELFF TRBJ2-2 . TRBV27 .
TGTGCCAGCAGCCAGGGAGGAAGCACCGGGGAGCTGTTTTTT CASSQGGSTGELFF TRBJ2-2 . TRBV14 .